The clone carrying this TCR beta chain was counted between two and nine times. Its antigen is not known. This entry is derived from a study of cytomegalovirus exposure and HLA in healthy donors. Notes on the study in general: Across all donors, roughly uniform sequencing depth was an assumption of the presence/absence analyses. Later analysis demonstrated an association between a missense DCLRE1C variant and TCR beta V- and J-gene trimming.

The PCR was carried out with 60 Vbeta primers and 13 Jbeta primers. Authors' analysis steps: Unique TCR beta chains numbered around 80 million in a later analysis, with approximately 10 million shared. Profiling relied on immunoSEQ multiplex PCR, and the TCRdb table lists in-frame clones only, not all of them. D and trimming were read from the DNA, whereas the V and J calls and clone size are those reported in that table. The table lists tens of thousands of clones, 6% to 9% of them singletons. Germline V gene data show CDR1 as SGHNT and CDR2 as YENEEA. This CDR3 comprises 14 residues. V lost 2 bases and J lost 1, with 5 bases in between.

The origin of this receptor is a man aged 45 to 65 in good health and CMV-seronegative. The chain combines TRBV11-3 with TRBJ2-2, with D unclear. Sequencing input: PBMCs. The CDR3 is CASSLSRNTGELFF. The CDR3 DNA sequence: TGTGCCAGCAGCTTATCCCGGAACACCGGGGAGCTGTTTTTT.